Listed below are T cell receptor beta chains from one sample, sequenced in a study of CD8 T cells in ankylosing spondylitis. TCRdb itself ran the 5' RACE reads through MiXCR, one entry per CDR3 protein. This sample has over 400,000 distinct CDR3 sequences; about 24% occur once, and the top ten carry about 1%. Sequencing was done on a sample of blood, either unsorted or a sorted T cell fraction (not recorded which). All receptors come from a male donor with ankylosing spondylitis. Each CDR3 is given with its conserved first and last residue. The D gene is left open where the match is weak. Not every row has a clone size; where given, it reads once, few, many or a size class.

TRBD1	TRBV5-5	TRBJ2-7	-	CASSPGQATAYEQYF	TGTGCCAGCAGCCCGGGACAGGCGACTGCCTACGAGCAGTACTTC
TRBD1	TRBV10-3	TRBJ1-1	-	CAIRDRANTEAFF	TGTGCCATCAGGGACAGGGCGAACACTGAAGCTTTCTTT
-	TRBV12-3/TRBV12-4	TRBJ1-6	-	CASSFIRGPPNSPLHF	TGTGCCAGCAGTTTTATTAGGGGACCTCCCAATTCACCCCTCCACTTT
TRBD1	TRBV5-1	TRBJ2-2	few	CASSLLGTGSTGELFF	TGCGCCAGCAGCTTGCTTGGGACAGGGAGCACCGGGGAGCTGTTTTTT
-	TRBV20-1	TRBJ1-2	-	CSATPGAAYGYTF	TGCAGTGCTACTCCAGGGGCAGCCTATGGCTACACCTTC
TRBD1	TRBV7-9	TRBJ1-2	-	CASSLAAGQGRSYTF	TGTGCCAGCAGCTTAGCGGCGGGACAGGGGCGTTCATACACCTTC
-	TRBV5-1	TRBJ2-5	-	CASSLQSGEMGTQYF	TGCGCCAGCAGCCTCCAATCCGGAGAAATGGGGACCCAGTACTTC
-	TRBV7-8	TRBJ1-6	-	CASSDGADSPLHF	TGTGCCAGCAGCGACGGGGCCGATTCACCCCTCCACTTT
TRBD2	TRBV14	TRBJ2-1	few	CASSQESGRVGEQFF	TGTGCCAGCAGCCAAGAAAGCGGGAGAGTCGGTGAGCAGTTCTTC
TRBD2	TRBV20-1	TRBJ2-3	once	CSATYTGGTDTQYF	TGCAGTGCTACGTATACCGGGGGGACAGATACGCAGTATTTT
-	TRBV7-8	TRBJ1-2	-	CASSLATALWDHGYTF	TGTGCCAGCAGCTTGGCCACAGCGCTTTGGGATCATGGCTACACCTTC
-	TRBV3-1	TRBJ1-4	many	CASSPSLSATNEKLFF	TGTGCCAGCAGCCCATCTCTGAGTGCAACTAATGAAAAACTGTTTTTT
TRBD1	TRBV7-9	TRBJ2-1	few	CASSIGTGVPHEQFF	TGTGCCAGCAGCATAGGGACAGGGGTTCCCCATGAGCAGTTCTTC
-	TRBV5-1	TRBJ2-2	-	CASKSLGTGELFF	TGCGCCAGCAAGTCGTTGGGGACCGGGGAGCTGTTTTTT
-	TRBV20-1	TRBJ2-2	-	CSARDPWVNTGELFF	TGCAGTGCTAGAGATCCATGGGTAAACACCGGGGAGCTGTTTTTT
TRBD2	TRBV20-1	TRBJ2-3	few	CSARAFLAGSTDTQYF	TGCAGTGCTAGAGCCTTTCTAGCGGGAAGCACAGATACGCAGTATTTT
TRBD1	TRBV18	TRBJ2-6	-	CASSPGTGWNGANVLTF	TGTGCCAGCTCACCAGGGACAGGGTGGAATGGGGCCAACGTCCTGACTTTC
-	TRBV12-3/TRBV12-4	TRBJ1-6	few	CASSGGGRPPGNF	TGTGCCAGCAGTGGGGGGGGCAGGCCCCCCGGGAACTTT
-	TRBV18	TRBJ2-5	-	CASSPRTVQETQYF	TGTGCCAGCTCACCACGGACAGTTCAAGAGACCCAGTACTTC
-	TRBV5-1	TRBJ1-6	many	CASSLLQGGVGNSPLHF	TGCGCCAGCAGCTTGCTACAAGGGGGTGTGGGTAATTCACCCCTCCACTTT
TRBD2	TRBV20-1	TRBJ2-1	-	CSATGLAGGRKFNEQFF	TGCAGTGCTACGGGACTAGCGGGAGGGCGTAAGTTCAATGAGCAGTTCTTC
TRBD2	TRBV11-2	TRBJ2-1	few	CASSLGLGLAVSGAGEQFF	TGTGCCAGCAGCTTAGGTCTTGGACTAGCGGTTTCTGGGGCTGGTGAGCAGTTCTTC
-	TRBV20-1	TRBJ2-3	few	CSARDQTTPLPDTQYF	TGCAGTGCTAGAGACCAGACCACACCCTTGCCAGATACGCAGTATTTT
-	TRBV29-1	TRBJ2-1	few	CSVEVGFNEQFF	TGCAGCGTTGAAGTAGGTTTCAATGAGCAGTTCTTC
-	TRBV7-8	TRBJ2-1	once	CASSRQRIGSYNEQFF	TGTGCCAGCAGTCGTCAGCGGATAGGCTCCTACAATGAGCAGTTCTTC
-	TRBV20-1	TRBJ2-3	-	CSARPGGDTQYF	TGCAGTGCTAGACCCGGCGGAGATACGCAGTATTTT
-	TRBV25-1	TRBJ1-4	few	CASSDRTATNEKLFF	TGTGCCAGCAGTGACCGGACAGCAACTAATGAAAAACTGTTTTTT
TRBD2	TRBV20-1	TRBJ2-1	-	CSATGGSLQFF	TGCAGTGCCACGGGAGGCAGTCTGCAGTTCTTC
-	TRBV24-1	TRBJ1-4	few	CATSEAGDEKLFF	TGTGCCACCAGTGAGGCAGGAGATGAAAAACTGTTTTTT
-	TRBV24-1	TRBJ2-1	-	CATSDLQGSGPDEQFF	TGTGCCACCAGTGATTTGCAAGGCTCCGGACCAGATGAGCAGTTCTTC
TRBD1	TRBV7-2	TRBJ2-1	few	CASSPTGGKYNEQFF	TGTGCCAGCAGCCCGACAGGGGGCAAATACAATGAGCAGTTCTTC
-	TRBV14	TRBJ1-4	few	CASSRVGVEKLFF	TGTGCCAGCAGCCGCGTAGGGGTTGAAAAACTGTTTTTT
TRBD2	TRBV4-2	TRBJ2-3	many	CASSQATSGRSSTDTQYF	TGTGCCAGCAGCCAAGCGACTAGCGGGAGGTCAAGCACAGATACGCAGTATTTT
TRBD2	TRBV6-6	TRBJ2-3	few	CATGGGVSDTQYF	TGTGCCACTGGGGGAGGGGTTTCAGATACGCAGTATTTT
TRBD1	TRBV10-1	TRBJ2-1	-	CASSYDRDRGLNEQFF	TGCGCCAGCAGCTATGACCGGGACAGGGGGCTCAATGAGCAGTTCTTC
-	TRBV27	TRBJ1-3	-	CATRPRGRQWGNTIYF	TGTGCCACCAGACCCCGAGGGCGGCAATGGGGAAACACCATATATTTT
TRBD1	TRBV24-1	TRBJ2-5	-	CATSDPGTGGRKTQYF	TGTGCCACCAGTGATCCCGGGACAGGGGGCCGGAAGACCCAGTACTTC
-	TRBV5-6	TRBJ2-3	few	CASSLSPGSTDTQYF	TGTGCCAGCAGCTTGAGTCCGGGATCCACAGATACGCAGTATTTT
-	TRBV2	TRBJ2-6	-	CASSRYSSGANVLTF	TGTGCCAGCAGTAGATACAGCTCTGGGGCCAACGTCCTGACTTTC
-	TRBV6-5	TRBJ1-2	few	CASSYGQGGYGYTF	TGTGCCAGCAGTTACGGGCAGGGTGGCTATGGCTACACCTTC
-	TRBV18	TRBJ1-1	-	CASSPSPAGSYTEAFF	TGTGCCAGCTCACCCTCACCCGCCGGCAGTTACACTGAAGCTTTCTTT
-	TRBV2	TRBJ2-3	-	CASGSIPDTQYF	TGTGCCAGCGGGTCTATTCCAGATACGCAGTATTTT
-	TRBV18	TRBJ2-3	few	CASSPVASTDTQYF	TGTGCCAGCTCACCCGTGGCTAGCACAGATACGCAGTATTTT
-	TRBV5-1	TRBJ1-5	-	CASSEGTKGRDQPQHF	TGCGCCAGCAGCGAGGGGACCAAAGGTCGCGATCAGCCCCAGCATTTT
-	TRBV7-2	TRBJ2-1	many	CASSLGLGAGGGNEQFF	TGTGCCAGCAGCTTAGGGCTGGGAGCCGGAGGGGGTAATGAGCAGTTCTTC
-	TRBV4-2	TRBJ1-2	few	CASSFPAGEGGYTF	TGTGCCAGCAGCTTCCCGGCAGGGGAGGGTGGCTACACCTTC
-	TRBV5-1	TRBJ1-1	few	CASSLGSGYGEAFF	TGCGCCAGCAGCTTGGGTTCAGGGTACGGTGAAGCTTTCTTT
TRBD2	TRBV5-1	TRBJ2-1	-	CASSLAILAGDNEQFF	TGCGCCAGCAGCTTGGCCATCTTAGCGGGGGATAATGAGCAGTTCTTC
-	TRBV5-6	TRBJ2-1	few	CASSSSRYNEQFF	TGTGCCAGCAGCTCTAGCAGATACAATGAGCAGTTCTTC
-	TRBV2	TRBJ1-5	few	CASGETVNQPQHF	TGTGCCAGCGGCGAGACAGTCAATCAGCCCCAGCATTTT
-	TRBV6-1	TRBJ2-7	many	CASSEAGVYEQYF	TGTGCCAGCAGTGAAGCTGGTGTCTACGAGCAGTACTTC
-	TRBV7-2	TRBJ2-3	-	CASSPGSSNTQYF	TGTGCCAGCAGCCCCGGATCATCAAATACGCAGTATTTT
TRBD2	TRBV9	TRBJ2-1	-	CASSVISGRGNEQFF	TGTGCCAGCAGCGTAATAAGCGGGAGGGGGAATGAGCAGTTCTTC